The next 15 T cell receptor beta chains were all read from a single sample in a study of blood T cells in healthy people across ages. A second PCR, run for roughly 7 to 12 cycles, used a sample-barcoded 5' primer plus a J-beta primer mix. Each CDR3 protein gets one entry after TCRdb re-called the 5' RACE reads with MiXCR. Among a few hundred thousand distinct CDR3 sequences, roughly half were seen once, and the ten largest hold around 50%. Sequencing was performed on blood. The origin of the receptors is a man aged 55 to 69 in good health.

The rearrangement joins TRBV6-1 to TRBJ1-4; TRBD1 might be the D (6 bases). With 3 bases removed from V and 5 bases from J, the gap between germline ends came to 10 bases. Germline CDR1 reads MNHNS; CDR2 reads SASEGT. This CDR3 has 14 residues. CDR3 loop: CASSEDRQNEKLFF. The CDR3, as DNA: TGTGCCAGCAGTGAGGACAGACAGAATGAAAAACTGTTTTTT.

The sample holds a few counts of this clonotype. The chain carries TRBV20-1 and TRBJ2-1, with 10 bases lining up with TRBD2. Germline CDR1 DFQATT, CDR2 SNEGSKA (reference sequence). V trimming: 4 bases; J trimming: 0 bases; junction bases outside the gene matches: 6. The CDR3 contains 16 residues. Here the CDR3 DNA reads TGCAGTGCTACTAGCGGGAGAACCAGCTCCTACAATGAGCAGTTCTTC. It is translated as CSATSGRTSSYNEQFF.

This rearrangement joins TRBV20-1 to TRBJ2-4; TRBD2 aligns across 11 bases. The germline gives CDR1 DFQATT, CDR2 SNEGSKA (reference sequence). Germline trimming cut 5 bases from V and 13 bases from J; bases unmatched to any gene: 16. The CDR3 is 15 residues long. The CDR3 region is CSARDTSGSAYEQYF. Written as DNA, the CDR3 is TGCAGTGCTCGTGATACTAGCGGGAGTGCCTATGAGCAGTACTTC.

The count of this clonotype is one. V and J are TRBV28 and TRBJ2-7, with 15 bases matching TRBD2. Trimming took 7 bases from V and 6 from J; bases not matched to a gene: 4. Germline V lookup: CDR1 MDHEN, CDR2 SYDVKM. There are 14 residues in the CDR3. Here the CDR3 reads CASTKGLAGGEQYF. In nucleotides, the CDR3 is TGTGCCAGCACCAAGGGACTAGCGGGAGGCGAGCAGTACTTC.

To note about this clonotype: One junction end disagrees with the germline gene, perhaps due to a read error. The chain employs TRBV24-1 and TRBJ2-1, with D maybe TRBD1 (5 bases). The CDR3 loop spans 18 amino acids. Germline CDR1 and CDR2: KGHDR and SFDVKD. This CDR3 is CATSDAGVALGASNEQFF. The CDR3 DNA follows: TGTGCCACCAGTGACGCAGGAGTGGCGCTAGGGGCCAGCAATGAACAGTTCTTC.

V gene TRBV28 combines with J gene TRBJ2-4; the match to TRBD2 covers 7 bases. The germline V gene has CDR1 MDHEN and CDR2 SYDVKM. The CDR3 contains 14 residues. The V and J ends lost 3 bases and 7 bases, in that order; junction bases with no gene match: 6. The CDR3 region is CASSFGREVNIQYF. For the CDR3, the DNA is TGTGCCAGCAGTTTTGGGAGGGAGGTGAACATTCAGTACTTC.

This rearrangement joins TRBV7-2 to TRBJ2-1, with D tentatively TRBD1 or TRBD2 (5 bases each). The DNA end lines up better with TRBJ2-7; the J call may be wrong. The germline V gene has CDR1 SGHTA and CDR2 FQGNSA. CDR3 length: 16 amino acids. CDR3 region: CASSLAGGAAYNEQYF. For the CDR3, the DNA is TGTGCCAGCAGCTTAGCTGGGGGAGCGGCCTACAATGAGCAGTACTTC.

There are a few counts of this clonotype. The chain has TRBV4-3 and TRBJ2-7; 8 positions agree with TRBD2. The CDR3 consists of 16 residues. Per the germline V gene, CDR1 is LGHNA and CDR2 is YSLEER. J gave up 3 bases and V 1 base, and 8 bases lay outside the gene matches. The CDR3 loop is CASSQGLAGPHYEQYF. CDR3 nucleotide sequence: TGCGCCAGCAGCCAAGGTCTAGCGGGCCCCCACTACGAGCAGTACTTC.

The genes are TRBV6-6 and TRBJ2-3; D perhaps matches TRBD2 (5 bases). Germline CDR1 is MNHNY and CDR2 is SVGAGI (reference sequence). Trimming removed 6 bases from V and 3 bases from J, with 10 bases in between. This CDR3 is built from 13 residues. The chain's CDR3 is CASRISATDTQYF. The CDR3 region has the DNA TGTGCCAGCAGGATTAGCGCGACAGATACGCAGTATTTT.

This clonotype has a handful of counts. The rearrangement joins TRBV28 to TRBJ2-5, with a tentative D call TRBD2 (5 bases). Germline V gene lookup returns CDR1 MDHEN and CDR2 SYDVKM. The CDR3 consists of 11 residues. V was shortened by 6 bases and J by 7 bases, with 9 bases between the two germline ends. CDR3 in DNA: TGTGCCAGCAGCCGAGGGTGGACCCAGTACTTC. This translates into CASSRGWTQYF.

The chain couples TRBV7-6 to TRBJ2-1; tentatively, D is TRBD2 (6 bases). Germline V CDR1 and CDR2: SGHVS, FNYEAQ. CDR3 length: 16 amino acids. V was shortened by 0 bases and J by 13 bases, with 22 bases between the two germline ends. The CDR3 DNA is TGTGCCAGCAGCTTAGCGGCGGGGACGCCACAAGAGACCCAGTTCTTC. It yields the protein CASSLAAGTPQETQFF.

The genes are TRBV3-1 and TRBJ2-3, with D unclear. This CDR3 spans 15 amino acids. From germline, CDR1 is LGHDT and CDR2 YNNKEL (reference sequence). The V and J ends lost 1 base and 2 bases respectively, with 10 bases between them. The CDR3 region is CASSQGLSNTDTQYF. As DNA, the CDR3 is TGTGCCAGCAGCCAAGGGCTCAGCAACACAGATACGCAGTATTTT.

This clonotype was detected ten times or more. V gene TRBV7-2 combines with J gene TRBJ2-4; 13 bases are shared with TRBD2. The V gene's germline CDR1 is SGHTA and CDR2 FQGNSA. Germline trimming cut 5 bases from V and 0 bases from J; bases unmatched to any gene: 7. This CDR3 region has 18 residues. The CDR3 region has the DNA TGTGCCAGCAGCACGACTAGCGGGAGGACTCTAGCCAAAAACATTCAGTACTTC. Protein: CASSTTSGRTLAKNIQYF.

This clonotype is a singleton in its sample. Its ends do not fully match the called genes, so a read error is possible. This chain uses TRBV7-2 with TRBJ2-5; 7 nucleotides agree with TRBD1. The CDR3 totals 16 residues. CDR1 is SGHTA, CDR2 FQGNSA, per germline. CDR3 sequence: CASSLGQGGGQETQYF. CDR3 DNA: TGTGCCAGCAGCTTGGGGCAAGGGGGCGGACAAGAGACCCAGTACTTT.

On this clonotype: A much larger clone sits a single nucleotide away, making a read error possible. CDR3 residues: CSAGGDIGRTEAFF. The CDR3 DNA sequence: TGCAGTGCTGGAGGGGACATTGGACGCACTGAAGCTTTCTTT. The chain carries TRBV20-1 and TRBJ1-1, with D possibly TRBD1 on 6 matching bases. The CDR3 length is 14 residues. The V end was cut by 5 bases, the J end by 4 bases, with 17 bases between. The V gene's germline CDR1 is DFQATT and CDR2 SNEGSKA (reference sequence).